This T cell receptor (beta chain) stems from a study of human T cells and chemical hapten exposure. As for time point: patch test 2, 6 weeks after DPC sensitization. Specified treatment: therapeutic diphenylcyclopropenone sensitization with weekly scalp DPC. This clonotype has at least ten counts. At one of its ends the junction is not consistent with the germline gene, which may arise from a read error. CDR3 size: 15 residues. From germline, CDR1 is MNHEY and CDR2 SMNVEV (reference sequence). MiXCR was run by TCRdb on the RACE reads, yielding one entry per CDR3 protein. The data show fewer than 150,000 distinct CDR3 sequences, with 12% seen just once and more than 1.1% held by the top ten.

The chain joins TRBV27 to TRBJ2-7; D remains ambiguous. This receptor was identified in a woman in her fifties or sixties with alopecia areata. Some clones in this sample may be carry-over from other donors' samples. Sequencing was performed on whole blood, taken in connection with sensitization to the hapten diphenylcyclopropenone (DPC). The CDR3 nucleotides are TGTGCCAGCAGTTTATCGGTGGCCAGTGAGAGAGCAAGGTCCTTC. Its protein product is CASSLSVASERARSF.